The entry below gives a single T cell receptor beta chain sequence along with its context. Its antigen is currently unknown. The record originates from a study of cytomegalovirus exposure and HLA in healthy donors. General observations from the study: A classifier reportedly called cytomegalovirus status with high sensitivity and specificity. After further analysis at a later stage, 16,951 TCR beta sequences were associated with HLA alleles at 0.05 false discovery rate. The likely origin of a cluster of highly shared sequence variants was a sequencing artifact.

In germline, CDR1 is SGHRS, CDR2 YFSETQ. The trim removed 0 bases at V and 4 bases at J, leaving 3 bases unmatched. The CDR3 has 14 residues. The PCR contained 60 Vbeta and 13 Jbeta primers. Generated by immunoSEQ multiplex PCR, the TCRdb table keeps only in-frame clones and is missing some. The profile covers about 200,000 clones, with about four fifths appearing a single time and roughly 3.2% taken by the ten largest. This TCR derives from a man between 35 and 55 years old in good health and CMV-seropositive. The source material was PBMCs. J is TRBJ2-7 and V is TRBV5-1, with 8 bases matching TRBD1. CDR3 coding DNA: TGCGCCAGCAGCTTGGGGACAGGGTGGTACGAGCAGTACTTC. Its protein is CASSLGTGWYEQYF.